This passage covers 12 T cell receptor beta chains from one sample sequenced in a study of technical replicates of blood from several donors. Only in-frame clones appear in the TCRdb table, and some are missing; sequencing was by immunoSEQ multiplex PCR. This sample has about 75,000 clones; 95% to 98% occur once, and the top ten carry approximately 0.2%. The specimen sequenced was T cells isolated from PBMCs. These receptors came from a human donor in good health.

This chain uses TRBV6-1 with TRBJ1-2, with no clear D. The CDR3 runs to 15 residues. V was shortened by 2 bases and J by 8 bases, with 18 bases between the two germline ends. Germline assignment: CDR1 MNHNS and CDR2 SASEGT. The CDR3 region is CASSELVWQDEGYTF. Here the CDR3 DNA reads TGTGCCAGCAGTGAATTGGTCTGGCAGGATGAAGGCTACACCTTC.

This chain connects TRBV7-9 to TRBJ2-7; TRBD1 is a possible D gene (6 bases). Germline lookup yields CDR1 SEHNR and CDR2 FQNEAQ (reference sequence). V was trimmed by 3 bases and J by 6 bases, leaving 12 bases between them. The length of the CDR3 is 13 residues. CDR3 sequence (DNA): TGTGCCAGCAGCTTGGCAGGGGCTCGCGAGCAGTACTTC. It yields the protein CASSLAGAREQYF.

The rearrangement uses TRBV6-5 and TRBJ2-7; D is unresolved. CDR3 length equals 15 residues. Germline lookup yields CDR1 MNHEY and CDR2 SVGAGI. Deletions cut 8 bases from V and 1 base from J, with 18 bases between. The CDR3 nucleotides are TGTGCCAGCCAAAACTCACCATTAGCTTCCTACGAGCAGTACTTC. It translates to CASQNSPLASYEQYF.

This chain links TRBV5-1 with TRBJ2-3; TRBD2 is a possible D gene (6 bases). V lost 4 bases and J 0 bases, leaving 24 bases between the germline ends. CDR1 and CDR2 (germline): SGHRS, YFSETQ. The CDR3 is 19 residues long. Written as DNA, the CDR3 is TGCGCCAGCAGCAACATTGTTGCGGGAAGGCATTTTAGCACAGATACGCAGTATTTT. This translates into CASSNIVAGRHFSTDTQYF.

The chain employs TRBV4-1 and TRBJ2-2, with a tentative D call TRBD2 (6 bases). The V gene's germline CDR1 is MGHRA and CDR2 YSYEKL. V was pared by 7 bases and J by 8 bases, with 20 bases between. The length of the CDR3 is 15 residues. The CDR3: CASTLSGGLGGELFF. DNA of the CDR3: TGCGCCAGCACCCTATCTGGAGGGCTCGGAGGGGAGCTGTTTTTT.

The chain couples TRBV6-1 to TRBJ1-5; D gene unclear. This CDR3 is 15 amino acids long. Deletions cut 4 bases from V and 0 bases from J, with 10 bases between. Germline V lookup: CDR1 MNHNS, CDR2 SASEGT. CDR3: CASSASLYSNQPQHF. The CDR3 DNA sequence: TGTGCCAGCAGTGCCTCTTTATATAGCAATCAGCCCCAGCATTTT.

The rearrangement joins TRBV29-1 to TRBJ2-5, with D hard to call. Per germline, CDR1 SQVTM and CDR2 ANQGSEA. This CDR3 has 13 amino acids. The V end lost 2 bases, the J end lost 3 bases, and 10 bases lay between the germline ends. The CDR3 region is CSVENGPKETQYF. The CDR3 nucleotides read TGCAGCGTTGAAAATGGGCCCAAAGAGACCCAGTACTTC.

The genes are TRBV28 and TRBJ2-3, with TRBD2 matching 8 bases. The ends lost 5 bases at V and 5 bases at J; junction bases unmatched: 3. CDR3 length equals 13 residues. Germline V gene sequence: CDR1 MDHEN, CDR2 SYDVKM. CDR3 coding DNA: TGTGCCAGCAGTGGGCGGGAGGTAGATACGCAGTATTTT. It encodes CASSGREVDTQYF.

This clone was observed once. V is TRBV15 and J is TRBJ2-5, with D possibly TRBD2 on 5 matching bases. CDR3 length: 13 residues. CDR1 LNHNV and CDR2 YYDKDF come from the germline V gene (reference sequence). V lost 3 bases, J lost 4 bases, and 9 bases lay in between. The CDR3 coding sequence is TGTGCCACCAGCAGGGGAGAAGGAGAGACCCAGTACTTC. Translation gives CATSRGEGETQYF.

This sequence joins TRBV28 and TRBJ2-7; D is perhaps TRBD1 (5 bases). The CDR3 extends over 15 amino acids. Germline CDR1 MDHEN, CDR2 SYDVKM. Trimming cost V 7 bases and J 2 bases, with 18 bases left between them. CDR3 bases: TGTGCCAGCAAGTTTCGGGCAGGGCGGCCCTACGAGCAGTACTTC. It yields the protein CASKFRAGRPYEQYF.

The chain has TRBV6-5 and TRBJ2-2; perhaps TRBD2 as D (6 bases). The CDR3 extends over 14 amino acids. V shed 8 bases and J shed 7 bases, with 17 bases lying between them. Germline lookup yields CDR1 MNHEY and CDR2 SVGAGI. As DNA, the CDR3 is TGTGCCAGCCTCCCCGGGACTGTAGGCGGGGAGCTGTTTTTT. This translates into CASLPGTVGGELFF.

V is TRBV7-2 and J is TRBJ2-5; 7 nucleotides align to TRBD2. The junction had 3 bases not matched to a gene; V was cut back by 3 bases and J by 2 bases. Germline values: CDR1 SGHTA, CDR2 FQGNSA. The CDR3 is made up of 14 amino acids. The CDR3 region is CASSLKGLQETQYF. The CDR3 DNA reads TGTGCCAGCAGCTTGAAGGGACTACAAGAGACCCAGTACTTC.